The rows below give T cell receptor beta chains drawn from one sample of a study of blood T cell repertoires in COVID-19. Repertoires were generated with immunoSEQ multiplex PCR, while TCRdb's copy carries only in-frame clones and drops some. In the table there are 120,000 or so clones, 80% to 90% of which are singletons. Sequenced sample: peripheral blood. These receptors originate from a man older than 75 with active or convalescent COVID-19. Each CDR3 is given with its conserved first and last residue. The D gene is left open where the match is weak. Only some rows state a clone size, as once, few, many or a class for expanded clones.

j_call | v_call | clone_size | d_call | cdr3_aa | cdr3_nt
TRBJ1-4 | TRBV10-3 | - | - | CAISEAAGKLFF | TGTGCCATCAGTGAAGCCGCCGGAAAACTGTTTTTT
TRBJ1-1 | TRBV3-1/TRBV3-2 | - | - | CASSQVGRRGTEAFF | TGTGCCAGCAGCCAAGTGGGGAGGAGGGGCACTGAAGCTTTCTTT
TRBJ2-2 | TRBV6-4 | - | - | CASSDRPLGQYTGELFF | TGTGCCAGCAGCGACCGCCCTCTAGGACAGTACACCGGGGAGCTGTTTTTT
TRBJ1-2 | TRBV4-1 | - | TRBD1 | CASSQGRGLGYTF | TGCGCCAGCAGCCAAGGGAGGGGGCTTGGCTACACCTTC
TRBJ1-4 | TRBV7-6 | - | TRBD1 | CASSPGRQGGEKLFF | TGTGCCAGCAGCCCAGGCCGACAGGGGGGAGAAAAACTGTTTTTT
TRBJ1-5 | TRBV10-3 | - | TRBD1 | CAISGGQLNQPQHF | TGTGCCATCAGTGGGGGACAGCTGAATCAGCCCCAGCATTTT
TRBJ2-3 | TRBV18 | - | TRBD2 | CASSPLAGGTDTQYF | TGTGCCAGCTCACCCTTAGCGGGGGGCACAGATACGCAGTATTTT
TRBJ1-4 | TRBV5-6 | - | - | CASSLDTWEEKLFF | TGTGCCAGCAGCTTAGATACCTGGGAGGAAAAACTGTTTTTT
TRBJ2-7 | TRBV10-3 | once | TRBD1 | CAISDGTAYEQYF | TGTGCCATCAGCGATGGGACAGCCTACGAGCAGTACTTC
TRBJ2-1 | TRBV5-8 | - | - | CASSLDFGEQFF | TGTGCCAGCAGCCTAGACTTTGGGGAGCAGTTCTTC
TRBJ1-1 | TRBV14 | once | TRBD1 | CASSYGTVNTEAFF | TGTGCCAGCAGCTACGGGACAGTTAACACTGAAGCTTTCTTT
TRBJ2-1 | TRBV28 | - | TRBD2 | CASPPPAGGSEEQFF | TGTGCCAGCCCGCCCCCAGCGGGGGGGTCAGAGGAGCAGTTCTTC
TRBJ2-4 | TRBV19 | - | - | CASSSVGEKNIQYF | TGTGCCAGTAGTTCGGTCGGAGAAAAAAACATTCAGTACTTC
TRBJ2-1 | TRBV19 | once | TRBD2 | CASSRLAGGHNEQFF | TGTGCCAGTAGTAGGCTAGCGGGGGGACACAATGAGCAGTTCTTC
TRBJ1-3 | TRBV13 | - | - | CASSRGVTGTGNTIYF | TGTGCCAGCAGCCGAGGTGTAACAGGGACTGGAAACACCATATATTTT
TRBJ1-6 | TRBV19 | - | TRBD1 | CASMRDRDSPLHF | TGTGCCAGTATGAGGGACAGGGATTCACCCCTCCACTTT
TRBJ2-2 | TRBV6-1 | - | TRBD2 | CASSELGGMSGELFF | TGTGCCAGCAGTGAACTGGGGGGGATGAGCGGGGAGCTGTTTTTT
TRBJ2-3 | TRBV10-3 | - | - | CAISERSRRTSTDTQYF | TGTGCCATCAGTGAGAGGTCGAGGCGTACTAGCACAGATACGCAGTATTTT
TRBJ2-5 | TRBV12-5 | - | - | CASGLTSGTLQETQYF | TGTGCTAGTGGTTTGACCTCCGGGACACTCCAAGAGACCCAGTACTTC
TRBJ1-1 | TRBV25-1 | - | - | CASSEQGHQNTEAFF | TGTGCCAGCAGTGAACAGGGACACCAGAACACTGAAGCTTTCTTT
TRBJ1-4 | TRBV2 | - | - | CASSEEGKLFF | TGTGCCAGCAGTGAGGAGGGAAAACTGTTTTTT
TRBJ2-2 | TRBV13 | - | TRBD1 | CASSVDRGIGGELFF | TGTGCCAGCAGCGTGGACAGGGGGATCGGCGGGGAGCTGTTTTTT
TRBJ2-7 | TRBV5-1 | - | - | CASREGGYEQYF | TGCGCCAGCAGGGAAGGGGGCTACGAGCAGTACTTC
TRBJ1-1 | TRBV10-2 | - | - | CASRWGGNEAFF | TGCGCCAGCAGGTGGGGGGGGAATGAAGCTTTCTTT
TRBJ2-7 | TRBV10-3 | - | TRBD1 | CATGQSSYEQYF | TGTGCCACGGGACAGTCCTCCTACGAGCAGTACTTC
TRBJ1-6 | TRBV30 | - | - | CAWGAGANNSPLHF | TGTGCCTGGGGGGCGGGGGCGAATAATTCACCCCTCCACTTT
TRBJ2-7 | TRBV7-2 | - | TRBD1 | CASSLDIGTGVGEQYF | TGTGCCAGCAGCTTAGATATTGGGACAGGGGTCGGCGAGCAGTACTTC
TRBJ1-6 | TRBV6-2/TRBV6-3 | - | TRBD1 | CASSPDRWTGENNSPLHF | TGTGCCAGCAGTCCCGACCGTTGGACAGGGGAAAATAATTCACCCCTCCACTTT
TRBJ2-1 | TRBV29-1 | - | TRBD2 | CSVEMGGTYNEQFF | TGCAGCGTTGAAATGGGGGGGACCTACAATGAGCAGTTCTTC
TRBJ2-1 | TRBV6-2/TRBV6-3 | once | TRBD2 | CASSYRAGGPLEQFF | TGTGCCAGCAGTTACAGGGCGGGGGGGCCTCTGGAGCAGTTCTTC
TRBJ1-1 | TRBV7-9 | few | - | CASSFGLTEAFF | TGTGCCAGCAGCTTTGGCCTCACTGAAGCTTTCTTT
TRBJ2-3 | TRBV30 | - | TRBD1 | CAWSPRGDTQYF | TGTGCCTGGAGCCCCAGGGGGGATACGCAGTATTTT
TRBJ1-5 | TRBV5-8 | - | - | CASSSRQGNQPQHF | TGTGCCAGCAGCAGCCGACAGGGCAATCAGCCCCAGCATTTT
TRBJ2-5 | TRBV6-2/TRBV6-3 | - | TRBD2 | CASSYKGLAGLQETQYF | TGTGCCAGCAGTTACAAGGGACTAGCGGGTCTCCAAGAGACCCAGTACTTC
TRBJ1-2 | TRBV3-1/TRBV3-2 | - | TRBD1 | CASSPPLDRGGYGYTF | TGTGCCAGCAGCCCTCCTCTGGACAGGGGGGGATATGGCTACACCTTC
TRBJ1-4 | TRBV18 | - | - | CASSPDISNEKLFF | TGTGCCAGCTCACCCGACATTTCCAATGAAAAACTGTTTTTT
TRBJ2-5 | TRBV18 | - | - | CASSPPEGLGETQYF | TGTGCCAGCTCACCACCGGAGGGATTAGGAGAGACCCAGTACTTC
TRBJ2-1 | TRBV7-2 | few | TRBD2 | CASSLKAGVSYNEQFF | TGTGCCAGCAGCTTAAAAGCGGGGGTCTCCTACAATGAGCAGTTCTTC
TRBJ2-5 | TRBV7-9 | - | TRBD2 | CASSLGGYASGGETQYF | TGTGCCAGCAGCTTAGGAGGGTATGCCTCGGGGGGAGAGACCCAGTACTTC
TRBJ1-1 | TRBV27 | - | TRBD1 | CASRDGTGWTEAFF | TGTGCCAGCAGGGATGGGACAGGGTGGACTGAAGCTTTCTTT
TRBJ1-4 | TRBV6-5 | - | - | CASSFGGNEKLFF | TGTGCCAGCAGTTTTGGCGGTAATGAAAAACTGTTTTTT
TRBJ1-2 | TRBV5-5 | - | - | CASSLLAGTGDGYTF | TGTGCCAGCAGCTTATTGGCCGGGACGGGAGATGGCTACACCTTC
TRBJ1-5 | TRBV6-1 | - | - | CASSERTGNSNQPQHF | TGTGCCAGCAGTGAACGAACAGGGAACAGCAATCAGCCCCAGCATTTT
TRBJ2-7 | TRBV30 | - | - | CAWNRGTLGEQYF | TGTGCCTGGAACCGCGGGACTCTGGGGGAGCAGTACTTC
TRBJ2-3 | TRBV7-2 | - | - | CASSLVGATDTQYF | TGTGCCAGCAGCTTAGTGGGGGCCACAGATACGCAGTATTTT